One sample yielded the 12 T cell receptor beta chains listed below, sequenced in a study of shared clonotypes between healthy human individuals. Sequencing was performed with immunoSEQ multiplex PCR; in TCRdb, only in-frame clones are kept and a portion is missing. The sample has 950,000 to 1,100,000 clones; more than 75% are singletons. Sequences were obtained from memory CD4+ T cells from PBMCs. As for subset: CD45RA-negative fraction. These receptors were taken from a man younger than 35 in good health. Some clones in this sample may be carry-over from other donors' samples.

This rearrangement joins TRBV7-8 to TRBJ2-5; weak D call: TRBD2 (6 bases). Germline CDR1 SGHVS, CDR2 FQNEAQ. V was pared by 8 bases and J by 5 bases, with 9 bases between. The CDR3 spans 11 residues. CDR3 in amino acids: CASERVETQYF. Here the CDR3 DNA reads TGTGCCAGCGAGCGGGTGGAGACCCAGTACTTC.

The CDR3 loop is CASSPGTSGRASEQFF. CDR3 nucleotides: TGTGCCAGCAGTCCGGGGACTAGCGGGAGGGCGAGTGAGCAGTTCTTC. V usage is TRBV28 and J usage is TRBJ2-1; 16 nucleotides align to TRBD2. CDR1 MDHEN and CDR2 SYDVKM come from the germline V gene. The CDR3 extends over 16 amino acids. V gave up 5 bases and J gave up 9 bases; unmatched junction bases: 7. The complete variable domain, with remaining parts taken from reference TRBV28 and TRBJ2-1, reads DVKVTQSSRYLVKRTGEKVFLECVQDMDHENMFWYRQDPGLGLRLIYFSYDVKMKEKGDIPEGYSVSREKKERFSLILESASTNQTSMYLCASSPGTSGRASEQFFGPGTRLTVL.

The chain recombines TRBV12-5 with TRBJ1-5, with D unresolved. Looked up from germline, CDR1 is LGHNT and CDR2 is FRNRAP. The CDR3 is made up of 15 amino acids. Trimming pared 3 bases from V and 0 bases from J, leaving 9 bases between. CDR3 coding DNA: TGTGCTAGTGGTTTTTACAGTAATAGCAATCAGCCCCAGCATTTT. It is translated as CASGFYSNSNQPQHF.

The chain combines TRBV5-1 with TRBJ1-1; 7 bases map to TRBD1. Germline-derived CDR1 and CDR2 are SGHRS and YFSETQ. Trimming removed 3 bases from V and 5 bases from J; junction bases left unmatched: 10. CDR3 length: 15 residues. CDR3 in amino acids: CASSSGGGWLTEAFF. The CDR3 DNA reads TGCGCCAGCAGCTCGGGAGGGGGCTGGTTAACTGAAGCTTTCTTT.

CDR3: CASSEPGTNEKLFF. Written as DNA, the CDR3 is TGCGCCAGCAGTGAACCGGGGACTAATGAAAAACTGTTTTTT. This rearrangement joins TRBV10-2 to TRBJ1-4; no reliable D call. V lost 3 bases to trimming and J lost 2 bases, with 7 bases between them. The CDR3 covers 14 residues. Germline CDR1 reads WSHSY; CDR2 reads SAAADI.

This chain connects TRBV18 to TRBJ1-1, with D tentatively TRBD1 (5 bases). Trimming took off 6 bases at V and 3 bases at J, with 14 bases between the two ends. The CDR3 has 14 amino acids. Germline V gene data show CDR1 as KGHSH and CDR2 as LQKENI. CDR3 sequence: CASSGAALDTEAFF. Here the CDR3 DNA reads TGTGCCAGCTCCGGGGCGGCTTTGGACACTGAAGCTTTCTTT. Drawing the rest from reference TRBV18 and TRBJ1-1, the complete variable domain is NAGVMQNPRHLVRRRGQEARLRCSPMKGHSHVYWYRQLPEEGLKFMVYLQKENIIDESGMPKERFSAEFPKEGPSILRIQQVVRGDSAAYFCASSGAALDTEAFFGQGTRLTVV.

Note on this clone: An end of the junction differs from the germline gene, which may be a read error. Additional DNA sequences in this sample encode the identical CDR3. The chain has TRBV28 and TRBJ2-4; tentative D call: TRBD1 (5 bases). CDR1 is MDHEN and CDR2 is SYDVKM in the germline V gene. The CDR3 has 15 residues. The CDR3 DNA follows: TGTGCCAGCATGTCCCCTGGGGCCTCAAAAAATATTCAGTACTTC. As protein: CASMSPGASKNIQYF.

The table lists this clone with a count of one. This rearrangement joins TRBV9 to TRBJ1-3, with a possible D match to TRBD1 (5 bases). The germline V gene has CDR1 SGDLS and CDR2 YYNGEE. The CDR3 is made up of 13 amino acids. V lost 3 bases and J 10 bases, leaving 14 bases between the germline ends. CDR3 region: CASSAPGGRTIYF. Here the CDR3 DNA reads TGTGCCAGCAGCGCCCCTGGGGGAAGGACCATATATTTT.

DNA of the CDR3: TGTGCCAGCAGCGTAGATGCTAGCGGATACAATGAGCAGTTCTTC. Encoded protein: CASSVDASGYNEQFF. The V and J genes are TRBV9 and TRBJ2-1; 7 nucleotides line up with TRBD2. Germline V gene data show CDR1 as SGDLS and CDR2 as YYNGEE. CDR3 length: 15 residues. After removal of 0 bases from V and 4 bases from J, the junction contained 4 bases not matched to a gene. Full variable domain (remainder filled in from reference TRBV9 and TRBJ2-1): DSGVTQTPKHLITATGQRVTLRCSPRSGDLSVYWYQQSLDQGLQFLIQYYNGEERAKGNILERFSAQQFPDLHSELNLSSLELGDSALYFCASSVDASGYNEQFFGPGTRLTVL.

This sequence joins TRBV5-6 and TRBJ2-3; tentatively, D is TRBD1 (6 bases). With 0 bases removed from V and 2 bases from J, the gap between germline ends came to 10 bases. Germline CDR1 reads SGHDT; CDR2 reads YYEEEE. The CDR3 totals 15 residues. CDR3 DNA: TGTGCCAGCAGCTTGGCCAGGGGATACACAGATACGCAGTATTTT. Translating gives CASSLARGYTDTQYF.

This chain links TRBV9 with TRBJ2-3, with 7 bases aligning to TRBD1. V lost 4 bases and J lost 6; bases outside the gene matches: 11. Germline values: CDR1 SGDLS, CDR2 YYNGEE. This CDR3 spans 15 amino acids. Written as DNA, the CDR3 is TGTGCCAGCAGCTTACAATACCACAGGGGTGATACGCAGTATTTT. Translating gives CASSLQYHRGDTQYF. Looking up the rest from reference TRBV9 and TRBJ2-3 gives the full variable domain: DSGVTQTPKHLITATGQRVTLRCSPRSGDLSVYWYQQSLDQGLQFLIQYYNGEERAKGNILERFSAQQFPDLHSELNLSSLELGDSALYFCASSLQYHRGDTQYFGPGTRLTVL.

The rearrangement uses TRBV9 and TRBJ1-2; no reliable D call. Trimming took 3 bases from V and 1 from J, leaving 19 bases between them. Germline loops: CDR1 SGDLS, CDR2 YYNGEE. There are 17 residues in the CDR3. CDR3 loop: CASSASRTGGSNYGYTF. The CDR3 nucleotides are TGTGCCAGCAGCGCATCCAGGACCGGTGGCAGTAACTATGGCTACACCTTC.